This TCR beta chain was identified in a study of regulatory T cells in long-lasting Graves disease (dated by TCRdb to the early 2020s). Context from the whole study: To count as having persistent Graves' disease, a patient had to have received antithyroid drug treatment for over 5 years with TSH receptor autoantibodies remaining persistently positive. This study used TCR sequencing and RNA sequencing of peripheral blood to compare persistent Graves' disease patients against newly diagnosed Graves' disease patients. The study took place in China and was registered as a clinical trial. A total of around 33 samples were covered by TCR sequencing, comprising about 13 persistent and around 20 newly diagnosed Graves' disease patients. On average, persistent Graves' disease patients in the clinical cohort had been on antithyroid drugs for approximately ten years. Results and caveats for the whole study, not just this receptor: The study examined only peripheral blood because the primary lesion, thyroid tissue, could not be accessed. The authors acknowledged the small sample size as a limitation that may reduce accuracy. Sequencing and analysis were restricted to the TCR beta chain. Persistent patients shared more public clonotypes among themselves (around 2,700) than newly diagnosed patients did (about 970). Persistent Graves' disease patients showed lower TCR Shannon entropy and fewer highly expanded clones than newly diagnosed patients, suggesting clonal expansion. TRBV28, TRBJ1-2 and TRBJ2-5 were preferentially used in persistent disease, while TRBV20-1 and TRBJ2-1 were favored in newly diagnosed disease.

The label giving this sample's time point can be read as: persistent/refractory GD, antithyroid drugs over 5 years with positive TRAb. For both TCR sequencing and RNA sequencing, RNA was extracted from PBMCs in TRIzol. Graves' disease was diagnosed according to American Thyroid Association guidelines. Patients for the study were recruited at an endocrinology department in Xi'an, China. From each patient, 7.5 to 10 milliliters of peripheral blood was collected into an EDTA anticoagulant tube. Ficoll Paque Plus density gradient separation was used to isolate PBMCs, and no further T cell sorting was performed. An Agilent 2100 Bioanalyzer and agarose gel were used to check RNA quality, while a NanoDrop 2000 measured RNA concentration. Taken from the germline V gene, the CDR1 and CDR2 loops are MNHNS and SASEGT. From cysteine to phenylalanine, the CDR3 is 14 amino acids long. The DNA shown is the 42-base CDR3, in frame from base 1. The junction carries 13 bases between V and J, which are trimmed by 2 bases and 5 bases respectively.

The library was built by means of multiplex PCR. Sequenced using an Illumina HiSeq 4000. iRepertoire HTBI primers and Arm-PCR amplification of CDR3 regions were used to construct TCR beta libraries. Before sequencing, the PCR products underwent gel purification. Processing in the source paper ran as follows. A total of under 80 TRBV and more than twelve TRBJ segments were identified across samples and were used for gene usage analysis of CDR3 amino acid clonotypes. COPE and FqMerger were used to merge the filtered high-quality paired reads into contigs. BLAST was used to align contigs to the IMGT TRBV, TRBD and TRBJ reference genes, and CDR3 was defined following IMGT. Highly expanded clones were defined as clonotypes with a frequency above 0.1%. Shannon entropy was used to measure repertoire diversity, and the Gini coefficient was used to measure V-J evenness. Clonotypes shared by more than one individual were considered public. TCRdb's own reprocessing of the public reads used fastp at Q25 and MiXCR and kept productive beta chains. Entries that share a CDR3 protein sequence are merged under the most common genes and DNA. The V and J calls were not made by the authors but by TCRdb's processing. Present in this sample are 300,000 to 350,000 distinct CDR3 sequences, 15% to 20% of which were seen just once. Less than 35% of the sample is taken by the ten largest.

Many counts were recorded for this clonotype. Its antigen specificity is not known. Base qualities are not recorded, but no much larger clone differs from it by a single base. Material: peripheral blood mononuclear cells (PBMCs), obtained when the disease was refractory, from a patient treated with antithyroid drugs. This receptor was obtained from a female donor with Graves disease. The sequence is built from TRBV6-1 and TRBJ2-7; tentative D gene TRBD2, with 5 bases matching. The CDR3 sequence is CASSETRDRNEQYF. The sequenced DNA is TGTGCCAGCAGTGAAACTCGGGATAGGAACGAGCAGTACTTC.